This T cell receptor beta chain was sequenced in a study of Ad26.COV2.S vaccination and SARS-CoV-2 variants. The repertoire was sequenced with immunoSEQ multiplex PCR; TCRdb's copy has only in-frame clones and lacks some. The sample lists a few hundred thousand clones; 85% to 90% were seen once. This clone has just one count. Regarding treatment: roughly 20 received Ad26.COV2.S at low or high dose, single or two shots; 5 received placebo; per-sample allocation not given. The investigators took samples on day 63 after the first vaccine or placebo injection. An adult of 18-55 years in Boston served as donor. The TCR originated in a person aged 18-60 years who received the Ad26.COV2.S COVID-19 vaccine or a placebo. The source was peripheral blood, collected in a trial of Ad26.COV2.S vaccine versus placebo.

CDR3 sequence (DNA): TGCGCCAGCAGCTTGGGACTAGCCGATCAAGAGACCCAGTACTTC. Translating it yields CASSLGLADQETQYF. The rearrangement uses TRBV5-1 and TRBJ2-5; TRBD2 matches at 7 bases. After removal of 0 bases from V and 2 bases from J, the junction contained 4 bases not matched to a gene. CDR1 is SGHRS and CDR2 is YFSETQ in the germline V gene. The CDR3 is 15 residues long.